This TCR beta chain was captured in a study of Graves' ophthalmopathy and Graves' hyperthyroidism. General study results and limits: A model built from 13 signatures distinguished ophthalmopathy from stable hyperthyroidism with approximately 88% sensitivity and 70% to 84% specificity.

This clonotype was observed at least ten times. Its specificity is not known. As the template, RNA transcripts were used to amplify TCR beta CDR3 regions. The workflow started with a first-round RT-PCR run with HTBI primers and then moved on to a second-round multiplex PCR. TCRdb called the multiplex PCR reads again in MiXCR, with one record for every CDR3 protein. This table holds a few hundred thousand distinct CDR3 sequences, about 18% found once. Being free of ophthalmopathy for 18 months of follow-up defined stable hyperthyroidism. Among the exclusions were patients with other autoimmune diseases, uncontrolled infections, pregnancy or lactation. The V gene lost 2 bases and the J gene lost 3 bases, with 8 bases spanning the gap. The CDR3 loop spans 14 amino acids. Germline assignment: CDR1 KGHSH and CDR2 LQKENI.

The sequencing input was peripheral blood. The TCR comes from an adult woman with stable Graves' hyperthyroidism. The J gene is TRBJ1-5, the V gene TRBV18; D is unresolved. The CDR3 loop reads CASSPGENNQPQHF. The CDR3 DNA reads TGTGCCAGCTCACCAGGAGAAAACAATCAGCCCCAGCATTTT.